These 21 T cell receptor beta chains were sequenced from one sample in a study of blood T cell repertoires in COVID-19. The repertoire was sequenced with immunoSEQ multiplex PCR; TCRdb's copy has only in-frame clones and lacks some. The sample gives roughly 95,000 clones, approximately 80% of which show up once; around 4.1% is in the top ten. Sequencing input: peripheral blood. The receptor source for this set is a man aged 55 to 70 with acute or convalescent COVID-19.

The gene calls are TRBV19 and TRBJ1-1, with D possibly being TRBD1 (5 bases). This CDR3 spans 15 amino acids. The germline V gene encodes CDR1 LNHDA and CDR2 SQIVND (reference sequence). The ends were cut back, 3 bases at V and 5 bases at J, with 16 bases in the middle. The CDR3 nucleotides read TGTGCCAGTAGTATTGGCAGGGTAGCGGAGACTGAAGCTTTCTTT. Its protein product is CASSIGRVAETEAFF.

This chain uses TRBV19 with TRBJ2-3; D is perhaps TRBD2 (7 bases). Trimming shortened V by 5 bases and J by 4 bases, and 25 bases separated the two germline ends. CDR1 and CDR2 from the germline V gene are LNHDA and SQIVND (reference sequence). There are 18 residues in the CDR3. The DNA of the CDR3 is TGTGCCAGTAGTTATGCGGGGGCCCAAAAGCTCCTCGCAGATACGCAGTATTTT. It is translated as CASSYAGAQKLLADTQYF.

This clone has only one observation. V usage is TRBV27 and J usage is TRBJ1-1; 9 bases line up with TRBD1. V shed 6 bases and J 5 bases; nucleotides not matched to a gene: 4. Germline V gives CDR1 MNHEY, CDR2 SMNVEV (reference sequence). The CDR3 is 13 residues long. The CDR3 DNA follows: TGTGCCAGCAGGGGACAGGGCAGGACTGAAGCTTTCTTT. Translated, it gives CASRGQGRTEAFF.

There are a few counts of this clone. This rearrangement joins TRBV30 to TRBJ1-2; 9 bases match TRBD1. Germline V gene sequence: CDR1 GTSNPN, CDR2 SVGIG (reference sequence). CDR3 length: 13 residues. V lost 2 bases and J lost 11; bases outside the gene matches: 9. DNA of the CDR3: TGTGCCTGGAGTCCGGGACAGGGAGGGAAGTACACCTTC. Amino acid sequence: CAWSPGQGGKYTF.

This clone was seen once. The chain uses TRBV5-1 and TRBJ1-5, with 11 nucleotides matching TRBD1. The germline gives CDR1 SGHRS, CDR2 YFSETQ. V lost 4 bases, J lost 7 bases, and 4 bases stayed unmatched. The CDR3 length is 14 residues. The DNA of the CDR3 is TGCGCCAGCAGCAGGGACAGGGGGGAGCAGCCCCAGCATTTT. Its protein is CASSRDRGEQPQHF.

This chain connects TRBV28 to TRBJ1-2, with TRBD1 matching 7 bases. The CDR3 consists of 14 residues. Germline CDR1 is MDHEN and CDR2 is SYDVKM. After removal of 6 bases from V and 4 bases from J, the junction contained 8 bases not matched to a gene. CDR3 amino acids: CASREGAGPYGYTF. The CDR3 coding sequence is TGTGCCAGCAGGGAGGGGGCCGGACCCTATGGCTACACCTTC.

The sample holds a few counts of this clone. This sequence joins TRBV5-1 and TRBJ1-2; D gene ambiguous. CDR1 SGHRS and CDR2 YFSETQ come from the germline V gene. V lost 4 bases, J lost 3 bases, and 13 bases lay in between. The CDR3 is 14 residues long. CDR3 coding DNA: TGCGCCAGCAGCCCCGGAGGGATCGACTATGGCTACACCTTC. Encoded protein: CASSPGGIDYGYTF.

This chain connects TRBV24-1 to TRBJ2-1; possibly TRBD1 for D (6 bases). The V end lost 5 bases, the J end lost 3 bases, and 13 bases lay between the germline ends. The CDR3 runs to 15 residues. CDR1 and CDR2 from the germline V gene are KGHDR and SFDVKD. CDR3 loop: CATSVSQGIYNEQFF. In DNA form, the CDR3 reads TGTGCCACCAGTGTTTCTCAGGGGATCTACAATGAGCAGTTCTTC.

CDR3 protein: CASSPRTGLNTEAFF. CDR3 in DNA: TGTGCCAGCAGTCCCAGGACAGGTTTGAACACTGAAGCTTTCTTT. This chain links TRBV2 with TRBJ1-1, with 7 bases aligning to TRBD1. Losses at the gene ends were 5 bases for V and 0 bases for J; bases not matched to a gene: 6. Germline V gives CDR1 SNHLY, CDR2 FYNNEI. This CDR3 region has 15 residues. The full variable domain, its missing parts supplied by reference TRBV2 and TRBJ1-1, is EPEVTQTPSHQVTQMGQEVILRCVPISNHLYFYWYRQILGQKVEFLVSFYNNEISEKSEIFDDQFSVERPDGSNFTLKIRSTKLEDSAMYFCASSPRTGLNTEAFFGQGTRLTVV.

The chain uses TRBV19 and TRBJ2-3; TRBD2 matches at 7 bases. The germline V gene encodes CDR1 LNHDA and CDR2 SQIVND (reference sequence). Trimming took 3 bases from V and 8 from J; bases not matched to a gene: 5. The CDR3 is 13 residues long. As DNA, the CDR3 is TGTGCCAGTAGTATTTCCCCGGGGGGTACGCAGTATTTT. Its translation: CASSISPGGTQYF.

The chain carries TRBV3-1 (or the pseudogene TRBV3-2) and TRBJ2-2; tentative D call: TRBD2 (6 bases). V was trimmed by 2 bases and J by 5 bases, leaving 21 bases between them. Germline V lookup: CDR1 LGHDT, CDR2 YNNKEL (reference sequence). The CDR3 extends over 18 amino acids. The CDR3 nucleotides are TGTGCCAGCAGCCAATTCTTTCGGGACTCTCTAATAACCGGGGAGCTGTTTTTT. Translation: CASSQFFRDSLITGELFF.

The chain links TRBV7-8 to TRBJ2-5; a weak D match, TRBD2 (5 bases). Trimming shortened V by 1 base and J by 6 bases, and 6 bases separated the two germline ends. In germline, CDR1 is SGHVS, CDR2 FQNEAQ. This CDR3 region has 12 residues. CDR3 DNA: TGTGCCAGCAGCTTAGGGGAGAAGACCCAGTACTTC. It yields the protein CASSLGEKTQYF.

This rearrangement joins TRBV12-3 or TRBV12-4 to TRBJ1-6, with D tentatively TRBD1 (5 bases). Trimming shortened V by 5 bases and J by 7 bases, and 9 bases separated the two germline ends. This CDR3 contains 13 residues. CDR3 residues: CASSTRQNSPLHF. The CDR3 coding sequence is TGTGCCAGCAGTACAAGACAGAATTCACCCCTCCACTTT.

The gene calls are TRBV6-5 and TRBJ2-5; 8 bases line up with TRBD2. The length of the CDR3 is 14 residues. V lost 8 bases to trimming and J lost 4 bases; unmatched junction nucleotides: 9. Germline loops: CDR1 MNHEY, CDR2 SVGAGI. The CDR3 loop reads CASLRGLAGETQYF. Here the CDR3 DNA reads TGTGCCAGCCTAAGAGGCCTAGCGGGAGAGACCCAGTACTTC.

The rearrangement uses TRBV14 and TRBJ1-2; 7 nucleotides agree with TRBD1. Germline assignment: CDR1 SGHDN and CDR2 FVKESK. J lost 2 bases, V lost 0 bases, and 15 bases had no gene match. The CDR3 sequence is 19 residues long. CDR3 residues: CASSQERQGREYENYGYTF. As DNA, the CDR3 is TGTGCCAGCAGCCAAGAGAGACAGGGTAGGGAATATGAGAACTATGGCTACACCTTC.

This clone was counted a single time. In nucleotides, the CDR3 is TGTGCCAGCGAGTGGTCGGGGGGACACGAGGGCAATCAGCCCCAGCATTTT. Translating it yields CASEWSGGHEGNQPQHF. V is TRBV19 and J is TRBJ1-5, with D possibly matching TRBD1 (6 bases). This CDR3 is built from 17 residues. Trimming shortened V by 9 bases and J by 2 bases, and 23 bases separated the two germline ends. The germline gives CDR1 LNHDA, CDR2 SQIVND (reference sequence).

The chain has TRBV3-1 (or the pseudogene TRBV3-2) and TRBJ1-6; 11 bases map to TRBD1. V was pared by 3 bases and J by 8 bases, with 9 bases of the junction left unmatched. Per germline, CDR1 LGHDT and CDR2 YNNKEL (reference sequence). The CDR3 is 17 amino acids. CDR3 in amino acids: CASSQDRGRPYDSPLHF. The CDR3 coding sequence is TGTGCCAGCAGCCAGGACAGGGGGCGCCCATATGATTCACCCCTCCACTTT.

This clone has just one count. The chain is built from TRBV29-1 and TRBJ1-4; TRBD1 matches 7 bases. This CDR3 region has 13 residues. V lost 6 bases, J lost 5 bases, and 6 bases stayed unmatched. In germline, CDR1 is SQVTM, CDR2 ANQGSEA. The CDR3, as DNA: TGCAGCGTCGCACAGGGGAGGAATGAAAAACTGTTTTTT. It encodes CSVAQGRNEKLFF.

This clone was picked up many times. V and J are TRBV6-5 and TRBJ1-2, with D hard to call. The germline V gene encodes CDR1 MNHEY and CDR2 SVGAGI. V lost 2 bases to trimming and J lost 6 bases, with 7 bases between them. The CDR3 length is 12 residues. The CDR3 sequence is CASSYGPDGYTF. CDR3 nucleotide sequence: TGTGCCAGCAGTTACGGCCCAGATGGCTACACCTTC.

The gene calls are TRBV10-2 and TRBJ2-5, with D perhaps matching TRBD1 (5 bases). The CDR3 extends over 15 amino acids. In germline, CDR1 is WSHSY, CDR2 SAAADI. The V end lost 5 bases, the J end lost 2 bases, and 15 bases lay between the germline ends. In nucleotides, the CDR3 is TGCGCCAGCAGTCGAGCCTTGACAGCACAAGAGACCCAGTACTTC. Its translation: CASSRALTAQETQYF.

V gene TRBV14 combines with J gene TRBJ2-1, with TRBD2 matching 7 bases. The V and J ends lost 4 bases and 3 bases, in that order; junction bases with no gene match: 6. The CDR3 spans 15 residues. The germline V gene encodes CDR1 SGHDN and CDR2 FVKESK. CDR3 protein: CASSPPGGGYNEQFF. The CDR3 coding sequence is TGTGCCAGCAGCCCGCCGGGGGGAGGCTACAATGAGCAGTTCTTC.